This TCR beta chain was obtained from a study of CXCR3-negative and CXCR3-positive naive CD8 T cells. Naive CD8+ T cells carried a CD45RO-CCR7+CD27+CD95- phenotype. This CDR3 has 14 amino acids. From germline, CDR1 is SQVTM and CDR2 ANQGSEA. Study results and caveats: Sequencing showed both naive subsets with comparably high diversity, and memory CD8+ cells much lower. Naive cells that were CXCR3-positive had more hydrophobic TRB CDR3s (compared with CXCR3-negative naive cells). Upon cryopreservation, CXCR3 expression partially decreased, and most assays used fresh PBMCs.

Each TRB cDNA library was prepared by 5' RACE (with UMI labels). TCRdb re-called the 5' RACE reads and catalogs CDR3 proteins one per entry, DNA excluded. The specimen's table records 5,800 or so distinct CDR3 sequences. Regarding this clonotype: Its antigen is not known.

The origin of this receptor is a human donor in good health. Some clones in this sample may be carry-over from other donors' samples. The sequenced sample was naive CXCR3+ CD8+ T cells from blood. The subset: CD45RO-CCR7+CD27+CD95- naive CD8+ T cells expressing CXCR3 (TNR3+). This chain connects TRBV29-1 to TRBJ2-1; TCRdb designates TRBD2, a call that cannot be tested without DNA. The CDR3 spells CSVDTPGLAGGEFF.